The source of this TCR beta chain is a study of cytomegalovirus exposure and HLA in healthy donors (dated by TCRdb to 2017 to 2019). Regarding the study in general: An earlier analysis of roughly 500 of the donors reported approximately 270 Gb of sequence data and 100 million to 130 million unique TCR beta sequences from about 179 million T cells. An early release covering about 600 HLA-typed donors comprised about 300 gigabases of sequencing data and some 79 million unique TCR sequences. The genetic ancestry cluster associated with self-reported Caucasian donors included 65% to 90% of the roughly 400 genotyped donors. The study aimed to test whether cataloging public T cell receptors could reveal signatures of past pathogen exposure. The T cell repertoires of 666 subjects were profiled by immunosequencing and related to cytomegalovirus serostatus. Besides the first cohort of roughly 640 subjects, a separate validation cohort made up of 120 different subjects was used. The study combined high-throughput TCR immunosequencing, statistical association of individual TCRs with disease status, and machine learning to predict cytomegalovirus infection status. A later analysis re-examined previously published TCR beta repertoires from 600 to 700 donors and added high-resolution HLA genotyping to investigate patterns of TCR occurrence. Rather than using new phenotypic data, the later analysis identified candidate immune exposures from TCR beta sequences and from how often those sequences occurred across donors. To decide whether each TCR beta V gene segment behaved as functional or pseudogenic, an earlier analysis of some 600 of the donors relied on high-throughput TCR beta sequencing. Alongside the repertoire data, information on donor age, sex, ethnicity and CMV serostatus was compiled. Genome-wide SNP genotypes for about 55% of the 666 donors were used in a later genetic analysis, which treated that subset as a discovery cohort. Every discovery cohort repertoire had been produced on one sequencing platform. Class I and class II HLA loci were covered by the typing at four-digit resolution. Typing coverage varied by locus: roughly 620-640 donors for A, B, C, DRB1 and DQB1; approximately 520 for DQA1; more than 600 for DPA1; roughly 450 for DPB1. Because of strong linkage in the cohort, roughly five DR-DQ haplotypes were treated as single units for association and clustering. On average, 235,054 unique TCR beta nucleotide sequences were sequenced per donor among several hundred genotyped donors of the cohort, with 15% to 20% of those sequences being non-productive. Results the study describes overall, beyond this receptor: Cytomegalovirus status was reported to be diagnosed by the classifier with high specificity and sensitivity in both the original and validation cohorts. An association between a missense DCLRE1C variant and V-gene and J-gene trimming of TCR beta chains was found in a later genetic analysis and replicated in an independent cohort. An earlier analysis of approximately 530 of the donors showed that most TCR beta V segments appeared in productive rearrangements either about 87% or about 30% of the time, which broadly matched IMGT annotations. For the cohort, immune exposure information was limited to CMV serostatus. Because the 87-base-pair reads could not distinguish some IMGT-functional V segments, including TRBV6-2 and TRBV6-3, those segments were excluded. In vitro tests confirmed that a few of the cytomegalovirus-associated TCR beta chains recognize cytomegalovirus antigens. Compared with equally common non-associated chains, HLA-associated TCR beta chains in a later analysis were more clonally expanded and had lower generation probabilities. The study listed 164 TCR beta chains as associated with cytomegalovirus. A further reported finding was that TCR beta sequences accurately predicted the HLA-A and HLA-B alleles for most subjects in the first cohort. In a later analysis, TCR association rates were found to vary across HLA loci, with the most associated TCRs seen for DRB1 alleles and the fewest for HLA-C alleles. Correlated functional status among segregating V segments might be attributable to linkage disequilibrium, but an unknown experimental factor could not be ruled out. Most TCR sequences were seen in very few donors, while some public TCRs were found in many individuals. In a later analysis, several top co-occurrence clusters were reported to appear linked to parvovirus B19, influenza, CMV and Epstein-Barr virus. Roughly uniform sequencing depth across donors was assumed in presence/absence analyses, although this assumption may not hold. Because counts were too low, roughly 17 rarely observed V segments, including chromosome 9 orphons, were left out of the earlier analysis of a few hundred of the donors. The authors suggested that the approach could potentially be extended to other disease states and immunological phenotypes. In a later analysis, some 17,000 TCR beta sequences were associated with specific HLA alleles at a false discovery rate of 0.05. Most CMV-associated TCR beta chains appeared to be HLA-restricted in a later analysis, and the HLA associations seemed to be driven largely by CMV exposure. Assigning TCR associations to individual alleles was difficult when HLA alleles, especially DR and DQ, strongly co-occurred. Only TCR beta chains were sequenced in this cohort, and the absence of alpha or paired-chain data limited detectable features. A cluster of highly shared sequence variants was judged likely to represent a technical artifact of the sequencing pipeline. Because HLA typing was missing for some donors at each locus, association tests included only the typed subset. According to a later genetic analysis, donors in an Asian-associated ancestry cluster had fewer N-insertions in productive TCRs than the approximately 700-donor mean.

The receptor library was made with the immunoSEQ multiplex PCR assay. For the multiplex PCR, a mixture combining 60 forward primers for TCR Vbeta segments and 13 reverse primers for TCR Jbeta segments was used. Amplification of the CDR3 region of rearranged TCR beta genes was performed with a multiplex PCR assay on genomic DNA. On the Illumina HiSeq System, the amplified TCR beta libraries were sequenced as 87-base-pair reads. Regarding the original processing steps: In a later analysis, tens of millions of unique TCR beta chains were counted across the roughly 670 repertoires, and roughly 11 million of these chains were shared by at least two donors. A nearest-neighbor algorithm error-corrected the raw reads and collapsed the reads into unique sequences, merging closely related sequences to remove PCR and sequencing errors. CDR3 sequences were aligned to IMGT reference sequences to assign V, D and J gene segments. For a sequence to be retained, a match of at least six nucleotides was required to both a V gene segment and a J gene segment. A rearrangement was called productive if the CDR3 had no stop codons and remained in frame with V and J, and every other rearrangement was called non-productive. CDR3 was defined according to IMGT convention as the region running from the second conserved V-encoded cysteine to the conserved J-encoded phenylalanine. The earlier analysis of 587 of the donors excluded sequences that lacked an unambiguous match to a single V gene segment. In an earlier analysis of roughly 500 of the donors, V segments were called functional above 56.7% productive rearrangements and were called segregating when the between-donor standard deviation exceeded 5%. To diagnose cytomegalovirus status from the catalog of TCR beta chain sequences, a statistical classification framework was built. In a later analysis, TCR nucleotide sequences were compared against IMGT/GENE-DB human TR gene sequences so that V and J genes could be assigned. In a later analysis, CDR3 sequences and most-parsimonious VDJ recombination scenarios were assigned using the TCRdist pipeline. A later analysis defined each TCR beta chain by its CDR3 amino acid sequence plus V-gene family, and excluded reads lacking a unique V-gene family. In a later analysis, some 600 highly shared, low-generation-probability nucleotide sequences were removed to address suspected cross-contamination and a sequencing artifact. In a later analysis, a clonal expansion index was calculated for each public chain from normalized within-repertoire ranks of inferred template counts. In a later analysis, generation probabilities were computed with a VDJ recombination model fitted to out-of-frame rearrangements, and the resulting probabilities were checked against IGoR. Hypergeometric tests were used in a later analysis to score TCR-TCR, TCR-HLA and TCR-CMV co-occurrence, with a repertoire-size bias correction applied to the TCR pairs. False discovery rates were estimated in a later analysis by permuting HLA or CMV assignments 20 times. A later analysis grouped co-occurring TCRs with DBSCAN, adding TCRdist sequence similarity when clustering within HLA-allele-positive subsets. For co-occurrence clustering, repertoires with fewer than 30,000 or more than 120,000 public chains were excluded, along with four or five repertoires with anomalous nucleotide sharing. TCRdb took over this immuneACCESS table, retaining in-frame rearrangements with V and J assigned. Such tables are incomplete; in checked studies, under half of the missing clones stem from an unresolved V gene, and the remainder is unexplained. V, J and clone size reflect that table, while D and trimming were determined from the DNA. The table for this sample lists 100,000 to 140,000 clones; under 85% of them were counted only once. The ten largest clones take up approximately 4.2% of the sample.

The cohort consisted of some 730 healthy bone marrow donors. At the time of sampling, all cohort members were nominally healthy, though unrecorded immune exposures were likely present. The donor tested CMV seronegative, placing the donor among the 350 to 400 seronegative members of the cohort. Each donor provided a peripheral blood sample, and peripheral blood mononuclear cells were used for TCR beta sequencing. Genomic DNA was extracted from the blood cell samples with the Qiagen DNeasy Blood Extraction Kit. CDR1 and CDR2, looked up from the germline V gene, are SNHLY and FYNNEI. The CDR3 covers 12 residues, taking in both the cysteine and the phenylalanine. The read is trimmed to its CDR3 DNA, 36 bases read in frame from base 1. This clone has more than one count but fewer than ten. Its antigen is unknown. No base-level quality is on record; no much larger clone is a single base apart.

This receptor chain uses TRBV2 and TRBJ2-5; TRBD1 aligns with 9 central bases. The J call could be wrong; TRBJ2-7 is a better fit for the DNA end. Sequenced: PBMCs. The clonotype comes from a male donor in good health and CMV-seronegative. The sequenced DNA: TGTGCCATACGACAGGGGGAGTACGAGCAGTACTTC. It encodes CAIRQGEYEQYF.